The 23 T cell receptor beta chains in this list originate from one sample, sequenced in a study of blood T cell repertoires in COVID-19. Assay used: immunoSEQ multiplex PCR; TCRdb lists only in-frame clones, some missing. The profile shows about 320,000 clones, around 90% of them singletons. Sequencing input: peripheral blood. The receptors come from a man aged 18-30 years who had recovered from COVID-19.

This sequence joins TRBV25-1 and TRBJ2-1, with 13 bases identical to TRBD2. This CDR3 spans 17 amino acids. The ends lost 4 bases at V and 9 bases at J; junction bases unmatched: 12. Germline assignment: CDR1 MGHDK and CDR2 SYGVNS. This CDR3 reads CASSATPGLAGSGEQFF. The CDR3 DNA is TGTGCCAGCAGTGCCACTCCGGGACTAGCGGGGTCTGGTGAGCAGTTCTTC.

V usage is TRBV27 and J usage is TRBJ2-7, with TRBD1 matching over 8 bases. Trimming removed 7 bases from V and 5 bases from J; junction bases left unmatched: 4. Germline values: CDR1 MNHEY, CDR2 SMNVEV (reference sequence). This CDR3 is 12 amino acids long. The CDR3 spells CASTGQGNEQYF. The CDR3 DNA reads TGTGCCAGCACTGGACAGGGCAACGAGCAGTACTTC.

This rearrangement joins TRBV18 to TRBJ2-3; D may be TRBD1 (5 bases). CDR3 length: 15 residues. Germline CDR1 is KGHSH and CDR2 is LQKENI. Trimming removed 1 base at V and 4 bases at J, with 12 bases between. The CDR3 spells CASSPRGPSADTQYF. For the CDR3, the DNA is TGTGCCAGCTCACCACGGGGCCCCAGTGCAGATACGCAGTATTTT.

Of note for this clone: Other DNA sequences from this sample encode an identical CDR3 as well. The chain links TRBV4-2 to TRBJ1-1; no reliable D call. The germline gives CDR1 LGHNA, CDR2 YNFKEQ. CDR3 length: 13 amino acids. Deletions cut 3 bases from V and 1 base from J, with 6 bases between. The CDR3 DNA sequence: TGTGCCAGCAGCCAGGGAGGGAACACTGAAGCTTTCTTT. The encoded protein is CASSQGGNTEAFF.

V gene TRBV6-5 combines with J gene TRBJ1-1; D is undetermined. The CDR3 has 15 amino acids. Germline CDR1 reads MNHEY; CDR2 reads SVGAGI. Trimming removed 0 bases from V and 1 base from J, with 9 bases in between. The CDR3 coding sequence is TGTGCCAGCAGTTACTCAAGCATCCAGAACACTGAAGCTTTCTTT. Protein product: CASSYSSIQNTEAFF.

CDR3: CASLGQGANTGELFF. CDR3 nucleotide sequence: TGTGCCAGTCTTGGACAGGGGGCGAACACCGGGGAGCTGTTTTTT. V gene TRBV28 combines with J gene TRBJ2-2, with 10 bases aligning to TRBD1. CDR1 and CDR2 (germline): MDHEN, SYDVKM. CDR3 size: 15 residues. After removal of 9 bases from V and 0 bases from J, the junction contained 4 bases not matched to a gene.

The chain joins TRBV6-5 to TRBJ1-2, with 7 bases matching TRBD1. Germline loops: CDR1 MNHEY, CDR2 SVGAGI. With 8 bases clipped from V and 7 bases from J, the junction kept 13 bases outside the gene matches. The CDR3 covers 14 residues. The CDR3 coding sequence is TGTGCCAGCGAATTAGACAGGGCTGCTTTTGGCTACACCTTC. It yields the protein CASELDRAAFGYTF.

The chain joins TRBV12-3 or TRBV12-4 to TRBJ2-1; TRBD2 matches 7 bases. With V trimmed by 8 bases and J by 2 bases, 3 bases remained unmatched. The CDR3 runs 13 residues. In DNA, the CDR3 is TGTGCCAGCGGGGAGGGGCCCTACAATGAGCAGTTCTTC. Amino acid sequence: CASGEGPYNEQFF.

This chain joins TRBV11-3 and TRBJ2-3; 13 bases agree with TRBD2. The germline V gene has CDR1 SGHNT and CDR2 YENEEA. The length of the CDR3 is 16 residues. The junction had 3 bases not matched to a gene; V was cut back by 5 bases and J by 1 base. DNA for the CDR3: TGTGCCAGCAGCGAAGGGACTAGCGGGGGCACAGATACGCAGTATTTT. This sequence encodes CASSEGTSGGTDTQYF.

The chain carries TRBV7-2 and TRBJ2-1, with D tentatively TRBD2 (5 bases). This CDR3 is 15 amino acids long. Per the germline V gene, CDR1 is SGHTA and CDR2 is FQGNSA. V shed 1 base and J shed 5 bases, with 12 bases lying between them. The CDR3 DNA sequence: TGTGCCAGCAGCTTAGTCCCGGCGGGTAACAATGAGCAGTTCTTC. It is translated as CASSLVPAGNNEQFF.

This clone has only one observation. V and J are TRBV29-1 and TRBJ1-4, with 9 bases that match TRBD1. Trimming cost V 6 bases and J 4 bases; bases outside gene matches: 3. CDR1 is SQVTM and CDR2 is ANQGSEA in the germline V gene. There are 13 residues in the CDR3. The CDR3 is CSVMGQGNEKLFF. CDR3 in DNA: TGCAGCGTAATGGGACAGGGTAATGAAAAACTGTTTTTT.

The gene calls are TRBV19 and TRBJ2-2, with 9 bases fitting TRBD2. The ends lost 3 bases at V and 2 bases at J; junction bases unmatched: 7. Germline V gene data show CDR1 as LNHDA and CDR2 as SQIVND (reference sequence). The CDR3 length is 17 residues. CDR3 residues: CASSISGGLGNTGELFF. The CDR3 DNA is TGTGCCAGTAGTATTAGCGGGGGTCTGGGTAACACCGGGGAGCTGTTTTTT.

The chain links TRBV5-4 to TRBJ2-3; 10 nucleotides align to TRBD1. The V segment lost 0 bases and the J segment 3 bases; nucleotides outside the gene matches: 4. Germline CDR1 and CDR2: SGHNT and YYREEE (reference sequence). The CDR3 sequence is 16 residues long. The CDR3 region has the DNA TGTGCCAGCAGCTTGGGTCGGGACAGGGGAACAGATACGCAGTATTTT. This sequence encodes CASSLGRDRGTDTQYF.

V gene TRBV6-1 combines with J gene TRBJ1-1, with TRBD1 identical over 8 bases. The V gene's germline CDR1 is MNHNS and CDR2 SASEGT. The CDR3 is 15 residues long. V gave up 2 bases and J gave up 6 bases; unmatched junction bases: 8. The CDR3 DNA reads as TGTGCCAGCAGTGAACAGGGGGCCCCATGGGCTGAAGCTTTCTTT. Residues: CASSEQGAPWAEAFF.

The chain is built from TRBV18 and TRBJ2-7, with 11 bases matching TRBD1. The CDR3 has 16 residues. From germline, CDR1 is KGHSH and CDR2 LQKENI. Trimming took 1 base from V and 7 from J; bases not matched to a gene: 9. CDR3 sequence (DNA): TGTGCCAGCTCACCACGGACCGGGACAGGGGGTTGGGAGCAGTACTTC. Protein sequence: CASSPRTGTGGWEQYF.

J is TRBJ2-1 and V is TRBV12-3 or TRBV12-4; D unresolved. The CDR3 contains 12 residues. Between the trimmed V and J ends, which lost 1 base and 9 bases, there was a span of 7 bases. The CDR3 sequence: CASSLDYIEQFF. The CDR3 DNA reads as TGTGCCAGCAGTTTAGATTATATTGAGCAGTTCTTC.

The rearrangement uses TRBV29-1 and TRBJ2-5; 13 bases line up with TRBD2. Germline V lookup: CDR1 SQVTM, CDR2 ANQGSEA. The CDR3 is 15 amino acids. J was trimmed by 5 bases and V by 6 bases; bases with no gene match: 9. In DNA form, the CDR3 reads TGCAGCGTCGCCGGACTAGCGGGAGTTTGGGAGACCCAGTACTTC. It specifies CSVAGLAGVWETQYF.

This chain links TRBV5-1 with TRBJ2-3, with 13 bases matching TRBD2. CDR3 length equals 17 residues. V trimming: 3 bases; J trimming: 6 bases; junction bases outside the gene matches: 10. Germline values: CDR1 SGHRS, CDR2 YFSETQ. Here the CDR3 reads CASSSRTLAGGPDTQYF. The CDR3 region has the DNA TGCGCCAGCAGCTCACGAACACTAGCGGGAGGGCCGGATACGCAGTATTTT.

J is TRBJ1-1 and V is TRBV30, with 8 bases that match TRBD1. The V segment lost 2 bases and the J segment 8 bases; nucleotides outside the gene matches: 4. Germline V gives CDR1 GTSNPN, CDR2 SVGIG (reference sequence). The CDR3 length is 12 residues. The CDR3 sequence: CAWSQGAREAFF. The CDR3, as DNA: TGTGCCTGGAGTCAGGGGGCGCGGGAAGCTTTCTTT. Full variable domain (outside the CDR3, taken from reference TRBV30 and TRBJ1-1): SQTIHQWPATLVQPVGSPLSLECTVEGTSNPNLYWYRQAAGRGLQLLFYSVGIGQISSEVPQNLSASRPQDRQFILSSKKLLLSDSGFYLCAWSQGAREAFFGQGTRLTVV.

The V gene is TRBV7-3, the J gene TRBJ2-3; 8 bases are a match to TRBD2. The V gene end was trimmed by 7 bases and the J gene end by 0 bases; junction bases not matched to a gene: 12. The germline V gene has CDR1 SGHTA and CDR2 FQGTGA. The CDR3 spans 17 residues. CDR3 region: CASTYFAGGSSTDTQYF. CDR3 DNA: TGTGCCAGCACCTACTTCGCGGGAGGTTCTAGCACAGATACGCAGTATTTT.

The CDR3 bases are TGTGCCAGTAGTATTGACTCCGCCCAAGACCAAAACAATGAGCAGTTCTTC. This codes for CASSIDSAQDQNNEQFF. This sequence joins TRBV19 and TRBJ2-1; D remains ambiguous. The CDR3 is made up of 17 amino acids. Trimming took 3 bases from V and 5 from J, leaving 20 bases between them. Per germline, CDR1 LNHDA and CDR2 SQIVND (reference sequence).

This clone has more than one count but fewer than ten. CDR3: CASSLSSGGGTQYF. Here the CDR3 DNA reads TGTGCCAGCAGCTTATCGTCGGGAGGAGGTACGCAGTATTTT. V usage is TRBV7-9 and J usage is TRBJ2-3; TRBD2 aligns across 7 bases. Germline CDR1 is SEHNR and CDR2 is FQNEAQ (reference sequence). The junction had 7 bases not matched to a gene; V was cut back by 2 bases and J by 8 bases. CDR3 length equals 14 residues.

The V gene is TRBV19, the J gene TRBJ1-6; TRBD1 is a possible D gene (5 bases). Germline V lookup: CDR1 LNHDA, CDR2 SQIVND (reference sequence). The CDR3 consists of 13 residues. V was clipped by 9 bases and J by 5 bases, with 11 bases between them. DNA for the CDR3: TGTGCCAGCCAACAGGTTCATAATTCACCCCTCCACTTT. This gives the protein CASQQVHNSPLHF.